This is a list of T cell receptor beta chains from one sample in a study of Graves' ophthalmopathy and Graves' hyperthyroidism. Via MiXCR, TCRdb re-called the multiplex PCR reads, giving one row per CDR3 protein. The sample carries some 520,000 distinct CDR3 sequences, under 15% recorded once. The material sequenced was blood. The receptors derive from a woman aged 25 to 39 with Graves' ophthalmopathy. The CDR3 runs from the conserved cysteine through the conserved F or W. D genes are given only for firm matches. Clone size appears in some rows only: once, few, many, or a class for an expanded clone.

J gene,D gene,V gene,clone size,CDR3 length,CDR3 protein,CDR3 DNA
TRBJ2-5,TRBD1,TRBV6-4,many,13,CASRGTEEETQYF,TGTGCCAGCAGGGGGACAGAGGAAGAGACCCAGTACTTC
TRBJ1-3,TRBD1,TRBV30,.,16,CAWSRGQGAIRNTIYF,TGTGCCTGGAGTAGAGGACAGGGGGCGATTCGAAACACCATATATTTT
TRBJ1-1,.,TRBV3-1,.,15,CASSRSGAGSTEAFF,TGTGCCAGCAGCCGAAGCGGGGCAGGGAGCACTGAAGCTTTCTTT
TRBJ2-5,.,TRBV6-4,few,13,CASSRLDQETQYF,TGTGCCAGTAGTAGACTAGACCAAGAGACCCAGTACTTC
TRBJ1-2,.,TRBV7-2,many,12,CASSLRNYGYTF,TGTGCCAGCAGCTTAAGGAACTATGGCTACACCTTC
TRBJ1-1,.,TRBV12-3/TRBV12-4,many,12,CASRQVNTEAFF,TGTGCCAGCAGACAGGTGAACACTGAAGCTTTCTTT
TRBJ2-7,.,TRBV5-5,many,14,CASSFTGRTYERYF,TGTGCCAGCAGCTTCACCGGACGAACCTACGAGCGGTACTTC
TRBJ1-6,.,TRBV6-5,.,19,CASSYRLLAGSSYNSPLHF,TGTGCCAGCAGTTACAGACTTTTGGCCGGGAGCTCCTATAATTCACCCCTCCACTTT
TRBJ1-5,TRBD1,TRBV6-1,many,16,CASSEEVTGDNQPQHF,TGTGCCAGCAGTGAAGAGGTGACAGGGGACAATCAGCCCCAGCATTTT
TRBJ2-7,TRBD2,TRBV6-5,few,14,CASSYSPSGYEQYF,TGTGCCAGCAGTTACTCTCCTAGCGGGTACGAGCAGTACTTC
TRBJ1-6,.,TRBV11-2,.,16,CASSHEPGPFYSPLHF,TGTGCCAGCAGCCATGAACCGGGACCCTTCTATTCACCCCTCCACTTT
TRBJ1-2,TRBD1,TRBV7-3,many,14,CASSQTGGNYGYTF,TGTGCCAGCAGTCAGACAGGGGGGAACTATGGCTACACCTTC
TRBJ1-2,TRBD1,TRBV9,many,14,CASSVGTGGSGYTF,TGTGCCAGCAGCGTGGGGACAGGGGGGTCCGGCTACACCTTC
TRBJ1-1,.,TRBV28,.,15,CASSLPGTLNTEAFF,TGTGCCAGCAGTCTCCCCGGGACGCTAAACACTGAAGCTTTCTTT
TRBJ1-1,.,TRBV27,many,12,CATSHGNTEAFF,TGTGCCACTTCACATGGGAACACTGAAGCTTTCTTT
TRBJ2-2,.,TRBV12-3/TRBV12-4,many,15,CASTSAGVNTGEPFF,TGTGCCAGCACCTCCGCAGGGGTCAACACCGGGGAGCCGTTTTTT
TRBJ2-2,TRBD2,TRBV7-7,.,15,CASSPRGVNTGELFF,TGTGCTAGCAGCCCCCGGGGGGTGAACACCGGGGAGCTGTTTTTT
TRBJ2-7,.,TRBV7-2,many,14,CASSADFSSYEQYF,TGTGCCAGCAGCGCAGACTTCAGCTCCTACGAGCAGTACTTC
TRBJ2-7,TRBD2,TRBV27,.,16,CASSLLAGGRDYEQYF,TGTGCCAGCAGTCTACTAGCGGGAGGGCGGGACTACGAGCAGTACTTC
TRBJ2-5,.,TRBV12-3/TRBV12-4,many,16,CASSSETRNLQETQYF,TGTGCCAGCAGTTCCGAAACCAGGAACCTCCAAGAGACCCAGTACTTC
TRBJ1-5,.,TRBV19,many,19,CASMDTFGVGDRAFWTQHF,TGTGCCAGTATGGATACATTCGGGGTTGGGGACCGAGCCTTTTGGACCCAGCATTTT
TRBJ1-2,.,TRBV2,many,12,CARDFGTRGYTF,TGTGCCAGAGACTTCGGGACACGGGGCTACACCTTC
TRBJ2-2,.,TRBV5-1,many,12,CASSTSGGELFF,TGCGCCAGCAGCACGTCTGGGGGGGAGCTGTTTTTT
TRBJ1-1,.,TRBV5-1,many,16,CASSPGGKGVNTEAFF,TGCGCCAGCAGCCCTGGGGGCAAGGGGGTGAACACTGAAGCTTTCTTT
TRBJ2-7,TRBD2,TRBV27,many,14,CASRPGLAAYEQYF,TGTGCCAGCAGGCCTGGACTAGCGGCTTACGAGCAGTACTTC
TRBJ2-5,TRBD1,TRBV12-5,many,15,CASGLKRGQQETQYF,TGTGCTAGTGGTTTGAAAAGGGGGCAGCAAGAGACCCAGTACTTC
TRBJ2-7,.,TRBV20-1,many,15,CSARPRGGGYYEQYF,TGCAGTGCTAGACCCCGCGGAGGTGGCTACTACGAGCAGTACTTC
TRBJ2-5,TRBD2,TRBV6-2/TRBV6-3,few,15,CASSQDSGLARTQYF,TGTGCCAGCAGCCAAGATTCGGGACTAGCTAGGACCCAGTACTTC
TRBJ2-7,TRBD2,TRBV6-1,many,14,CASNERGISYEQYF,TGTGCCAGCAACGAGCGGGGGATCTCCTACGAGCAGTACTTC
TRBJ1-1,.,TRBV27,many,13,CASSFEINTEAFF,TGTGCCAGCAGTTTTGAGATAAACACTGAAGCTTTCTTT
TRBJ1-1,.,TRBV12-3/TRBV12-4,many,13,CASSLGSDTEAFF,TGTGCCAGCAGTTTAGGGTCAGACACTGAAGCTTTCTTT
TRBJ1-5,.,TRBV19,.,16,CASSFLTGGSNQPQHF,TGTGCCAGTAGTTTCCTGACGGGGGGTAGCAATCAGCCCCAGCATTTT
TRBJ2-4,.,TRBV6-7,.,15,CASSYGCESKGIQYF,TGTGCCAGCAGTTACGGGTGCGAGTCCAAGGGCATTCAGTACTTC
TRBJ1-1,TRBD1,TRBV7-9,many,14,CASSWTGQNTEAFF,TGTGCCAGCAGCTGGACAGGGCAGAACACTGAAGCTTTCTTT
TRBJ1-2,.,TRBV7-8,.,14,CASSEIRGNYGYTF,TGTGCCAGCAGCGAAATCCGGGGGAACTATGGCTACACCTTC
TRBJ1-6,TRBD1,TRBV7-2,many,17,CASSAYRGGYYNSPLHF,TGTGCCAGCAGCGCCTACAGGGGTGGGTACTATAATTCACCCCTCCACTTT
TRBJ2-7,TRBD1,TRBV6-6,many,15,CASSSPKTGMYEQYF,TGTGCCAGCAGCTCACCTAAGACAGGGATGTACGAGCAGTACTTC
TRBJ1-1,.,TRBV18,few,13,CASSANRNTEAFF,TGTGCCAGCTCGGCCAACAGGAACACTGAAGCTTTCTTT
TRBJ2-2,.,TRBV3-1,.,14,CASSRGLNTGELFF,TGTGCCAGCAGCCGGGGTCTGAACACCGGGGAGCTGTTTTTT
TRBJ2-7,TRBD2,TRBV27,many,15,CASSIGTSGRGEQYF,TGTGCCAGCAGTATTGGGACTAGCGGGAGGGGCGAGCAGTACTTC
TRBJ2-5,.,TRBV7-2,many,15,CASSYSGTRTETQYF,TGTGCCAGCAGCTACTCCGGGACTCGAACAGAGACCCAGTACTTC